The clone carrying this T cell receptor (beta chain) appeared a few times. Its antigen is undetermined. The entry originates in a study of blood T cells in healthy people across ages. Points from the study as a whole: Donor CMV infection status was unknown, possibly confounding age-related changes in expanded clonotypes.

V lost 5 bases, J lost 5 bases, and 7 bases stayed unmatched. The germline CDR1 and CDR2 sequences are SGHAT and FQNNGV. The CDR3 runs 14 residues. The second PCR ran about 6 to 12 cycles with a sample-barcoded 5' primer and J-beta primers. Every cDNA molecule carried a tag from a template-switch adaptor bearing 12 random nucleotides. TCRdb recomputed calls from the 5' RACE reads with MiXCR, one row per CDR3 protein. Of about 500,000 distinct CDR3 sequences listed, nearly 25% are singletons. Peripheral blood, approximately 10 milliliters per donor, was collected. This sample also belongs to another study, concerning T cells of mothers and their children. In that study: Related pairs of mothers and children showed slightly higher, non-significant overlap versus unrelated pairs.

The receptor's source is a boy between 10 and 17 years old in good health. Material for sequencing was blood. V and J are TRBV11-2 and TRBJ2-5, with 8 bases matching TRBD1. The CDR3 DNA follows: TGTGCCAGCAGCATGGACAGGGTGGGGGAGACCCAGTACTTC. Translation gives CASSMDRVGETQYF.